These 16 T cell receptor beta chains came from one sample sequenced in a study of cytomegalovirus exposure and HLA in healthy donors. With 60 Vbeta and 13 Jbeta primers, the PCR was carried out. Sequencing used immunoSEQ multiplex PCR; TCRdb keeps in-frame clones, though not all of them. This sample carries about 170,000 clones, roughly 84% of them seen once, and the ten largest clones take under 0.4%. What was sequenced was PBMCs. These receptor sequences come from a boy between 2 and 15 years old in good health and CMV-seronegative.

The J gene is TRBJ1-2, the V gene TRBV6-1, with 7 bases fitting TRBD1. Trimming cost V 5 bases and J 2 bases; bases outside gene matches: 5. The CDR3 has 14 residues. CDR1 and CDR2 (germline): MNHNS, SASEGT. The CDR3 is CASSWDRANYGYTF. For the CDR3, the DNA is TGTGCCAGCAGTTGGGACAGAGCGAACTATGGCTACACCTTC.

The rearrangement joins TRBV9 to TRBJ1-3; TRBD1 is a possible D gene (6 bases). Per the germline V gene, CDR1 is SGDLS and CDR2 is YYNGEE. The CDR3 has 14 amino acids. The V end was cut by 7 bases, the J end by 2 bases, with 13 bases between. The CDR3, as DNA: TGTGCCAGCGGGGCAGGGGCGGCTGGAAACACCATATATTTT. It specifies CASGAGAAGNTIYF.

J is TRBJ1-6 and V is TRBV5-1, with TRBD1 matching over 7 bases. J gave up 10 bases and V 7 bases, and 8 bases lay outside the gene matches. Germline CDR1 SGHRS, CDR2 YFSETQ. The CDR3 consists of 13 residues. CDR3 nucleotide sequence: TGCGCCAGCCGACAGGGAGTTCGCTCACCCCTCCACTTT. This codes for CASRQGVRSPLHF.

The chain couples TRBV5-1 to TRBJ2-5; 10 bases are shared with TRBD2. The end of the DNA is better explained by TRBJ2-7, so the J call may be wrong. The CDR3 totals 15 residues. CDR1 is SGHRS and CDR2 is YFSETQ in the germline V gene. CDR3 DNA: TGCGCCAGCAGCCTATCTAGCGGGAGCTCCTACGAGCAGTACTTC. Its protein is CASSLSSGSSYEQYF.

This clone was detected a few times. The rearrangement uses TRBV6-1 and TRBJ2-5; TRBD2 matches 7 bases. The CDR3 totals 16 residues. Germline CDR1 MNHNS, CDR2 SASEGT. With V trimmed by 0 bases and J by 5 bases, 9 bases remained unmatched. DNA of the CDR3: TGTGCCAGCAGTGAAGCCCCCGGACTAGGTGATGAGACCCAGTACTTC. Its translation: CASSEAPGLGDETQYF.

This chain joins TRBV4-1 and TRBJ2-5; weak D call: TRBD2 (6 bases). The tail of the sequence fits TRBJ2-7 better, so the J call may be wrong. CDR1 MGHRA and CDR2 YSYEKL come from the germline V gene. The CDR3 has 15 amino acids. The CDR3, as DNA: TGCGCCAGCAGCCAAGTTGGAGGGGCGCGAGGCGAGCAGTACTTC. Amino acid sequence: CASSQVGGARGEQYF.

This chain joins TRBV28 and TRBJ1-4, with 12 bases fitting TRBD1. The V segment lost 6 bases and the J segment 8 bases; nucleotides outside the gene matches: 10. This CDR3 spans 16 amino acids. Germline V gene data show CDR1 as MDHEN and CDR2 as SYDVKM. CDR3 DNA: TGTGCCAGCAGCTACGTCGCCGGGACAGGGGGCGAAAAACTGTTTTTT. Encoded protein: CASSYVAGTGGEKLFF.

This chain uses TRBV6-5 with TRBJ2-1, with TRBD1 as a possible D gene (5 bases). In germline, CDR1 is MNHEY, CDR2 SVGAGI. This CDR3 spans 16 amino acids. V lost 2 bases to trimming and J lost 6 bases, with 17 bases between them. CDR3 bases: TGTGCCAGCAGTTACCACGCGGCTAGGGGCCCCAATGAGCAGTTCTTC. Translation gives CASSYHAARGPNEQFF.

This clone was counted a single time. The J gene is TRBJ2-3, the V gene TRBV5-6, with D maybe TRBD2 (7 bases). V was clipped by 4 bases and J by 0 bases, with 15 bases between them. Germline V lookup: CDR1 SGHDT, CDR2 YYEEEE. The CDR3 contains 16 residues. The CDR3 protein is CASSPWGRGSTDTQYF. The CDR3, as DNA: TGTGCCAGCAGCCCATGGGGGAGGGGGAGCACAGATACGCAGTATTTT.

V gene TRBV9 combines with J gene TRBJ2-3; tentative D call: TRBD2 (6 bases). The CDR3 is 15 residues long. The ends were cut back, 3 bases at V and 1 base at J, with 12 bases in the middle. Germline CDR1 reads SGDLS; CDR2 reads YYNGEE. The CDR3 here is CASSEGGVGTDTQYF. Written as DNA, the CDR3 is TGTGCCAGCAGCGAGGGAGGAGTGGGCACAGATACGCAGTATTTT. The whole variable domain, filled in from reference TRBV9 and TRBJ2-3, reads DSGVTQTPKHLITATGQRVTLRCSPRSGDLSVYWYQQSLDQGLQFLIQYYNGEERAKGNILERFSAQQFPDLHSELNLSSLELGDSALYFCASSEGGVGTDTQYFGPGTRLTVL.

CDR3 coding DNA: TGTGCCTGGAGTAGGGGCGGAGTCTACAATGAGCAGTTCTTC. As protein: CAWSRGGVYNEQFF. The chain combines TRBV30 with TRBJ2-1; tentative D call: TRBD1 (5 bases). Germline assignment: CDR1 GTSNPN and CDR2 SVGIG (reference sequence). V lost 2 bases and J 3 bases, leaving 11 bases between the germline ends. The CDR3 has 14 amino acids.

The chain couples TRBV29-1 to TRBJ2-7, with TRBD1 matching 10 bases. The CDR3 is made up of 12 amino acids. The junction had 5 bases not matched to a gene; V was cut back by 7 bases and J by 5 bases. Germline V lookup: CDR1 SQVTM, CDR2 ANQGSEA. The CDR3 region is CSARTGGHEQYF. In DNA form, the CDR3 reads TGCAGCGCCAGGACAGGGGGTCACGAGCAGTACTTC.

Concerning this clone itself: In the same sample, other DNA sequences code for this CDR3. The CDR3 region is CASSLERGRGETQYF. Here the CDR3 DNA reads TGTGCCAGCAGCTTGGAAAGGGGTCGCGGAGAGACCCAGTACTTC. The V gene is TRBV5-4, the J gene TRBJ2-5; D is perhaps TRBD1 (5 bases). The V and J ends lost 0 bases and 4 bases respectively, with 13 bases between them. CDR3 size: 15 residues. Germline V gene sequence: CDR1 SGHNT, CDR2 YYREEE (reference sequence).

CDR3 loop: CASTSGGQPQHF. CDR3 coding DNA: TGTGCCAGCACCTCCGGGGGTCAGCCCCAGCATTTT. This sequence joins TRBV27 and TRBJ1-5; tentative D call: TRBD1 (5 bases). The V gene lost 7 bases and the J gene lost 6 bases, with 10 bases spanning the gap. The CDR3 loop spans 12 amino acids. Germline values: CDR1 MNHEY, CDR2 SMNVEV (reference sequence).

With regard to this clone: The same CDR3 also results from other DNA sequences found in this sample. This chain connects TRBV10-3 to TRBJ1-1, with TRBD1 identical over 10 bases. Per germline, CDR1 ENHRY and CDR2 SYGVKD. CDR3 size: 13 residues. After removal of 10 bases from V and 1 base from J, the junction contained 3 bases not matched to a gene. Here the CDR3 DNA reads TGTGCCAGCAGGACAGGGGGGAACACTGAAGCTTTCTTT. Amino acid sequence: CASRTGGNTEAFF.

The chain couples TRBV19 to TRBJ1-1, with D uncertain. The germline V and J ends were trimmed by 3 bases and 11 bases, with 13 bases remaining between them. CDR1 LNHDA and CDR2 SQIVND come from the germline V gene (reference sequence). This CDR3 has 12 amino acids. CDR3 bases: TGTGCCAGTAGTATTGGGCCCCTCGAGGCTTTCTTT. Protein product: CASSIGPLEAFF.